These 17 T cell receptor beta chains were sequenced from one sample in a study of shared clonotypes between healthy human individuals. TCRdb keeps only in-frame clones here, not all; method: immunoSEQ multiplex PCR. The sample carries around 2.5 million clones, roughly 93% recorded once. Sample: naive CD4+ T cells from PBMCs. Subset noted: CD45RA+ positively selected. These TCRs come from a young man in good health. Some clones in this sample may be carry-over from other donors' samples.

The chain uses TRBV5-1 and TRBJ2-2; 10 nucleotides match TRBD2. V dropped 3 bases and J dropped 3; count of bases not matched to a gene: 5. Germline CDR1 is SGHRS and CDR2 is YFSETQ. CDR3 length: 16 residues. The CDR3 is CASSSGTSAYTGELFF. Here the CDR3 DNA reads TGCGCCAGCAGCTCCGGGACTAGCGCCTACACCGGGGAGCTGTTTTTT.

The V gene is TRBV28, the J gene TRBJ2-7; D unresolved. V was clipped by 8 bases and J by 9 bases, with 26 bases between them. This CDR3 is built from 15 residues. Germline CDR1 is MDHEN and CDR2 is SYDVKM. In nucleotides, the CDR3 is TGTGCCAGCCAAACCCCTAGGTCCCCTGGATTTGCGCAGTACTTC. Translated: CASQTPRSPGFAQYF.

With respect to this clone: The sample carries other DNA sequences with the same CDR3. The chain employs TRBV6-5 and TRBJ1-2; D is possibly TRBD1 (5 bases). CDR3 size: 13 residues. The V gene lost 2 bases and the J gene lost 8 bases, with 12 bases spanning the gap. In germline, CDR1 is MNHEY, CDR2 SVGAGI. Here the CDR3 DNA reads TGTGCCAGCAGTTACGGGGGTGCATACGGCTACACCTTC. Translated: CASSYGGAYGYTF.

This chain connects TRBV15 to TRBJ1-1, with 7 nucleotides matching TRBD1. The CDR3 loop spans 15 amino acids. V shed 7 bases, J shed 5 bases, and the junction held 13 bases outside the gene matches. CDR1 LNHNV and CDR2 YYDKDF come from the germline V gene (reference sequence). CDR3: CATTPTGRVNTEAFF. The CDR3 DNA is TGTGCCACCACTCCGACAGGGCGAGTAAATACTGAAGCTTTCTTT. Supplemented by reference TRBV15 and TRBJ1-1, the full variable domain reads DAMVIQNPRYQVTQFGKPVTLSCSQTLNHNVMYWYQQKSSQAPKLLFHYYDKDFNNEADTPDNFQSRRPNTSFCFLDIRSPGLGDTAMYLCATTPTGRVNTEAFFGQGTRLTVV.

This clone occurred a few times. V gene TRBV6-4 combines with J gene TRBJ1-1; possible D gene TRBD1, 5 bases. Germline assignment: CDR1 MRHNA and CDR2 SNTAGT. The CDR3 spans 14 residues. V was cut by 5 bases and J by 1 base, with 11 bases left in between. The CDR3 nucleotides are TGTGCCAGCAGTCCAGGGTATGGGAACACTGAAGCTTTCTTT. Protein product: CASSPGYGNTEAFF.

This clone was observed a single time. The chain joins TRBV7-2 to TRBJ2-3, with 10 bases fitting TRBD2. This CDR3 is built from 13 residues. CDR1 is SGHTA, CDR2 FQGNSA, per germline. V lost 6 bases, J lost 8 bases, and 5 bases stayed unmatched. CDR3 DNA sequence: TGTGCCAGCAGAGAAGCGGGAGGGGCTACGCAGTATTTT. This translates into CASREAGGATQYF. The whole variable domain, filled in from reference TRBV7-2 and TRBJ2-3, reads GAGVSQSPSNKVTEKGKDVELRCDPISGHTALYWYRQSLGQGLEFLIYFQGNSAPDKSGLPSDRFSAERTGGSVSTLTIQRTQQEDSAVYLCASREAGGATQYFGPGTRLTVL.

J is TRBJ2-7 and V is TRBV4-1; 7 nucleotides match TRBD2. V lost 0 bases to trimming and J lost 2 bases; unmatched junction nucleotides: 7. Germline values: CDR1 MGHRA, CDR2 YSYEKL. The CDR3 runs 16 residues. CDR3 sequence: CASSQESGAGTYEQYF. CDR3 nucleotides: TGCGCCAGCAGCCAAGAGTCGGGAGCGGGAACCTACGAGCAGTACTTC.

The gene calls are TRBV28 and TRBJ1-5, with 7 nucleotides matching TRBD1. CDR1 is MDHEN and CDR2 is SYDVKM in the germline V gene. This CDR3 region has 14 residues. The J segment lost 4 bases and the V segment lost 8 bases, leaving 8 bases of the junction unmatched. The CDR3 loop is CASLGRGQNQPQHF. The CDR3 DNA reads as TGTGCCAGCCTCGGAAGGGGGCAAAATCAGCCCCAGCATTTT.

The chain carries TRBV15 and TRBJ2-3; D may be TRBD2 (5 bases). V lost 2 bases to trimming and J lost 4 bases, with 16 bases between them. The CDR3 contains 16 residues. Germline CDR1 reads LNHNV; CDR2 reads YYDKDF (reference sequence). CDR3 in DNA: TGTGCCACCAGCAGACTAGCCCCGGACCTCCCAGATACGCAGTATTTT. This codes for CATSRLAPDLPDTQYF.

This sequence joins TRBV21-1 and TRBJ1-2. TRBV21-1 is marked as a pseudogene. The CDR3 consists of 14 residues. Here the CDR3 DNA reads TGTGCCAGCAGCAAAGAGAGGTTCCCCTATGGCTACACCTTC. Protein sequence: CASSKERFPYGYTF.

The rearrangement uses TRBV7-9 and TRBJ1-4; D is ambiguous. Germline V gene data show CDR1 as SEHNR and CDR2 as FQNEAQ (reference sequence). There are 16 residues in the CDR3. Trimming stripped 5 bases from V and 3 bases from J, with 16 bases between. The CDR3 region is CASSPLRMGSNEKLFF. The DNA of the CDR3 is TGTGCCAGCAGCCCACTGAGGATGGGTTCTAATGAAAAACTGTTTTTT. The complete variable domain, with remaining parts taken from reference TRBV7-9 and TRBJ1-4, reads DTGVSQNPRHKITKRGQNVTFRCDPISEHNRLYWYRQTLGQGPEFLTYFQNEAQLEKSRLLSDRFSAERPKGSFSTLEIQRTEQGDSAMYLCASSPLRMGSNEKLFFGSGTQLSVL.

With respect to this clone: Other DNA sequences within the sample encode an identical CDR3. The chain couples TRBV28 to TRBJ1-2; 8 positions match TRBD1. There are 13 residues in the CDR3. The V and J ends lost 9 bases and 2 bases, in that order; junction bases with no gene match: 5. Germline CDR1 reads MDHEN; CDR2 reads SYDVKM. This CDR3 is CASRTGPNYGYTF. The CDR3 DNA reads as TGTGCCAGTAGGACAGGGCCAAACTATGGCTACACCTTC.

The V and J genes are TRBV5-1 and TRBJ2-1; 7 bases map to TRBD1. V was clipped by 3 bases and J by 2 bases; unmatched bases: 2. CDR1 and CDR2 (germline): SGHRS, YFSETQ. The CDR3 has 14 residues. The DNA for the CDR3 is TGCGCCAGCAGCTCGGGACAGCCCTACAATGAGCAGTTCTTC. Translation: CASSSGQPYNEQFF.

The chain has TRBV7-2 and TRBJ2-3, with a tentative D call TRBD2 (6 bases). Germline lookup yields CDR1 SGHTA and CDR2 FQGNSA. The V end lost 3 bases, the J end lost 2 bases, and 9 bases lay between the germline ends. CDR3 length: 14 amino acids. The CDR3 DNA is TGTGCCAGCAGCTTCCCGGGACTCACAGATACGCAGTATTTT. Protein: CASSFPGLTDTQYF.

In regard to this clone: The same CDR3 is also encoded by other DNA sequences in this sample. The CDR3 sequence is CASSAGTGAYEQYF. The DNA of the CDR3 is TGTGCCAGCAGCGCCGGGACAGGGGCGTACGAGCAGTACTTC. J is TRBJ2-7 and V is TRBV2, with TRBD1 matching over 10 bases. The CDR3 covers 14 residues. The V segment lost 6 bases and the J segment 4 bases; nucleotides outside the gene matches: 6. The germline V gene has CDR1 SNHLY and CDR2 FYNNEI.

The count of this clone is one. The chain is built from TRBV29-1 and TRBJ2-1; 10 nucleotides agree with TRBD2. The CDR3 totals 13 residues. The V gene end was trimmed by 2 bases and the J gene end by 6 bases; junction bases not matched to a gene: 1. The germline V gene has CDR1 SQVTM and CDR2 ANQGSEA. The CDR3 loop reads CSVELAGANEQFF. For the CDR3, the DNA is TGCAGCGTTGAACTAGCGGGAGCCAATGAGCAGTTCTTC.

The chain uses TRBV7-2 and TRBJ1-2, with TRBD1 as a possible D gene (6 bases). Germline CDR1 and CDR2: SGHTA and FQGNSA. Trimming took off 5 bases at V and 2 bases at J, with 12 bases between the two ends. CDR3 length: 14 residues. CDR3 nucleotides: TGTGCCAGCAGCGGCGGGGGGGCGAACTATGGCTACACCTTC. Translating it yields CASSGGGANYGYTF. Full variable domain (rest looked up from reference TRBV7-2 and TRBJ1-2): GAGVSQSPSNKVTEKGKDVELRCDPISGHTALYWYRQSLGQGLEFLIYFQGNSAPDKSGLPSDRFSAERTGGSVSTLTIQRTQQEDSAVYLCASSGGGANYGYTFGSGTRLTVV.